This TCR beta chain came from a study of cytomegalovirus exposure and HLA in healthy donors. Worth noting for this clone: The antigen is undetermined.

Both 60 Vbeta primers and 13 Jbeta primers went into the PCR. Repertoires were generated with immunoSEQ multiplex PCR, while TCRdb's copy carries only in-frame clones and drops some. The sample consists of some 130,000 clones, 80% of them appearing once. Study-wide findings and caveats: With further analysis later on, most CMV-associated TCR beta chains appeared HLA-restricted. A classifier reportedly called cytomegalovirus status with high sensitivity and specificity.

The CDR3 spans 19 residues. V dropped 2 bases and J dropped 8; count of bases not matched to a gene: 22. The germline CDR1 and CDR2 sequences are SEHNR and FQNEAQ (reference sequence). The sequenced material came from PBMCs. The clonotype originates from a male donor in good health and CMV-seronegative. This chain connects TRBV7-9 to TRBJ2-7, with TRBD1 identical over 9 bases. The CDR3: CASSLRPGQGVVGGGKQYF. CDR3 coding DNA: TGTGCCAGCAGCTTACGGCCGGGACAGGGAGTCGTTGGGGGGGGTAAGCAGTACTTC.